Reported below is one TCR beta chain. The source of the sample is a study of technical replicates of blood from four donors. The table came from immunoSEQ multiplex PCR; TCRdb's copy has only in-frame clones and leaves some out. The repertoire consists of roughly 80,000 clones, with 89% occurring once and the leading ten covering approximately 0.41%. The CDR3 spans 15 residues. Trimming removed 2 bases from V and 0 bases from J, with 9 bases in between. The V gene's germline CDR1 is MNHEY and CDR2 SVGAGI. Sequencing was done on a sample of T cells isolated from PBMCs. The chain joins TRBV6-5 to TRBJ2-3, with D maybe TRBD2 (6 bases). The receptor comes from a human donor in good health. The CDR3 here is CASSYGGESTDTQYF. In DNA form, the CDR3 reads TGTGCCAGCAGTTACGGAGGGGAGAGCACAGATACGCAGTATTTT.